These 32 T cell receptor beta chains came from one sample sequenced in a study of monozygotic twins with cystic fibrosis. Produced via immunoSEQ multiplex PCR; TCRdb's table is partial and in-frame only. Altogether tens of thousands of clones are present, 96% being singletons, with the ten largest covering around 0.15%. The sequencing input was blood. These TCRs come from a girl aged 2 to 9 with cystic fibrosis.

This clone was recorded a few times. The CDR3 loop is CSARGPEAFF. The CDR3 DNA reads TGCAGTGCTAGAGGGCCTGAAGCTTTCTTT. The chain links TRBV20-1 to TRBJ1-1; D gene ambiguous. V was shortened by 1 base and J by 6 bases, with 3 bases between the two germline ends. The CDR3 is made up of 10 amino acids. Germline CDR1 DFQATT, CDR2 SNEGSKA (reference sequence).

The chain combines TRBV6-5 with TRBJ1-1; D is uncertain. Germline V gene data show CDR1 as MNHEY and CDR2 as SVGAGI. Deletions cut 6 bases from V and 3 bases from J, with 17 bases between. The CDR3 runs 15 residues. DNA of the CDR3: TGTGCCAGCAGCCGCCTTACTCGGGGAGACACTGAAGCTTTCTTT. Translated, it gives CASSRLTRGDTEAFF.

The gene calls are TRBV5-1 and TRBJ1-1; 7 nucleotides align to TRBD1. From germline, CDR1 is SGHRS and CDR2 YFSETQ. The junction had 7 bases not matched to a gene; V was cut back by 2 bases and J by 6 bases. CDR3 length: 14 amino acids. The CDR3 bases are TGCGCCAGCAGCTTTGAGGGGGCGCGGGCTGAAGCTTTCTTT. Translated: CASSFEGARAEAFF.

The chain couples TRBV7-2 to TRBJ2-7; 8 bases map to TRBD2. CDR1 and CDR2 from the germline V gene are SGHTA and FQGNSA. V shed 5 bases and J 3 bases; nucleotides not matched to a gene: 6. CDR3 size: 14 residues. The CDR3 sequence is CASSTGLVRYEQYF. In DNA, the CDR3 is TGTGCCAGCAGCACGGGACTAGTTCGCTACGAGCAGTACTTC.

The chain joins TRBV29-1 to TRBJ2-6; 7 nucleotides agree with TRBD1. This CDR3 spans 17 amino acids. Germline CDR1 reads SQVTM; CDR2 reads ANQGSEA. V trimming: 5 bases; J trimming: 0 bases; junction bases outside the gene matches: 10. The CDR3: CSVRSTGTSSGANVLTF. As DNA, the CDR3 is TGCAGCGTTAGGTCGACAGGGACGAGCTCTGGGGCCAACGTCCTGACTTTC.

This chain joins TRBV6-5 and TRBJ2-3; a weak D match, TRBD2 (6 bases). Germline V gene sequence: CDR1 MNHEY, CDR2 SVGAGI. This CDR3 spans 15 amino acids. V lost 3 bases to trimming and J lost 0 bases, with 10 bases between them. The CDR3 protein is CASSYGGSSTDTQYF. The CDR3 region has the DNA TGTGCCAGCAGTTATGGGGGGTCTAGCACAGATACGCAGTATTTT.

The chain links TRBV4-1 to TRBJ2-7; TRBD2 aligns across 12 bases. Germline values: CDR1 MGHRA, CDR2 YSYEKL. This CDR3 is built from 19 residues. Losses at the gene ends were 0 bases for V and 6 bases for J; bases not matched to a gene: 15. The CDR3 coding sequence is TGCGCCAGCAGCCAAGATCTAGCGGGAGGGGACCTTAGGTTTCCCGAGCAGTACTTC. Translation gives CASSQDLAGGDLRFPEQYF.

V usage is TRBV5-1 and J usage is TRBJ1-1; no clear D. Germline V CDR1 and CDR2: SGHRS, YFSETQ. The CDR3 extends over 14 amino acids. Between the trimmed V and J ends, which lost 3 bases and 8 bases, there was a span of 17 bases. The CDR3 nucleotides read TGCGCCAGCAGCTCCTCCGATAAGGAGAAAGAAGCTTTCTTT. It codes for CASSSSDKEKEAFF.

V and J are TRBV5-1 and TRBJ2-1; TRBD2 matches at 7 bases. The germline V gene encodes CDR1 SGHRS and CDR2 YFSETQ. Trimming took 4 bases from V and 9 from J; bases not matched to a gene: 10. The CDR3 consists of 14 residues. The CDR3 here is CASSPGRPGGEQFF. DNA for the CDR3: TGCGCCAGCAGCCCCGGGAGGCCAGGTGGTGAGCAGTTCTTC.

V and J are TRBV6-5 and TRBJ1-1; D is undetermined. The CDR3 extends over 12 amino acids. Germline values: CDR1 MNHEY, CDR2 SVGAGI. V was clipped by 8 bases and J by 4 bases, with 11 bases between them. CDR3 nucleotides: TGTGCCAGCTTCTGGAGTACCACTGAAGCTTTCTTT. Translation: CASFWSTTEAFF.

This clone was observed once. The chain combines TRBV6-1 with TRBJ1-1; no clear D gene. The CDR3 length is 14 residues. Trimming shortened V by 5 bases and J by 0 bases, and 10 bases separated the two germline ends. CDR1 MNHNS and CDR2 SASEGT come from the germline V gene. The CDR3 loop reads CASSFDTMNTEAFF. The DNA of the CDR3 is TGTGCCAGCAGTTTCGACACGATGAACACTGAAGCTTTCTTT.

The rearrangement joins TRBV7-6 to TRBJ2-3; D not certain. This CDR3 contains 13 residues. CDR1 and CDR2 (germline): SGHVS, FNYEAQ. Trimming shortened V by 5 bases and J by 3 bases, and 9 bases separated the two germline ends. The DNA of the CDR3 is TGTGCCAGCAGCCAGGTTGTGACAGATACGCAGTATTTT. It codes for CASSQVVTDTQYF.

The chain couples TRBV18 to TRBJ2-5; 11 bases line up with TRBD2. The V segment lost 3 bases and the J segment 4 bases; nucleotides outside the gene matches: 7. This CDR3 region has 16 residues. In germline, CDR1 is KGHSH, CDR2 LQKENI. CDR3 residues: CASSPVLAGGRETQYF. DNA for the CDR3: TGTGCCAGCTCACCGGTGCTAGCGGGAGGAAGAGAGACCCAGTACTTC.

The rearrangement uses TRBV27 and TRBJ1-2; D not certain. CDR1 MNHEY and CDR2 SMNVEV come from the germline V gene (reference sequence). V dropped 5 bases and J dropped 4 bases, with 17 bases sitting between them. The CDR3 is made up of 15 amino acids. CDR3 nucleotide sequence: TGTGCCAGCAGTCCATCTTTGGGCGTTTCCTATGGCTACACCTTC. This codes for CASSPSLGVSYGYTF.

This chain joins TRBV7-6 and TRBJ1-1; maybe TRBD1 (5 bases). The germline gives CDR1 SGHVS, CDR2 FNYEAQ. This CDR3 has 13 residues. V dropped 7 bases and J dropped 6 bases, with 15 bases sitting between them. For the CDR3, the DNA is TGTGCCAGCACCACTGGAGGGGTCCCTGAAGCTTTCTTT. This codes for CASTTGGVPEAFF. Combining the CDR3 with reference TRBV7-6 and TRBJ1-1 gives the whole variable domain GAGVSQSPRYKVTKRGQDVALRCDPISGHVSLYWYRQALGQGPEFLTYFNYEAQQDKSGLPNDRFSAERPEGSISTLTIQRTEQRDSAMYRCASTTGGVPEAFFGQGTRLTVV.

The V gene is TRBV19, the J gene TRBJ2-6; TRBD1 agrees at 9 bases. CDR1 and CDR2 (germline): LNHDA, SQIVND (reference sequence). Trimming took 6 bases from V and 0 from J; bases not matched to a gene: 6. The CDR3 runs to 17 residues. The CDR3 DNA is TGTGCCAGTAGGGAGGGACAGGGAAACTCTGGGGCCAACGTCCTGACTTTC. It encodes CASREGQGNSGANVLTF.

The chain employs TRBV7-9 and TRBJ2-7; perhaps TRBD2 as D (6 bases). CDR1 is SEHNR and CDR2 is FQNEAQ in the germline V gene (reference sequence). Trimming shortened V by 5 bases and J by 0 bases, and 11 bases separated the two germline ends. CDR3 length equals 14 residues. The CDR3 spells CASSVSGSSYEQYF. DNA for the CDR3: TGTGCCAGCAGCGTTAGCGGTTCCTCCTACGAGCAGTACTTC.

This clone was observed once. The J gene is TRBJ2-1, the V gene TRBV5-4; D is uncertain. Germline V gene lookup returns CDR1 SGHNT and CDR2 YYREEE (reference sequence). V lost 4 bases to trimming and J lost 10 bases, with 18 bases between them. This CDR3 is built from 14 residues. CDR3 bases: TGTGCCAGCAGCGGTGGGCCAGGAGCCCGGGAGCAGTTCTTC. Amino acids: CASSGGPGAREQFF.

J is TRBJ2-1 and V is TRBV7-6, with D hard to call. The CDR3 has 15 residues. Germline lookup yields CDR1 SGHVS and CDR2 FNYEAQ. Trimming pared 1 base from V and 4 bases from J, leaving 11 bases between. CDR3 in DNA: TGTGCCAGCAGCTTAGTCGGATTCGCGTACAATGAGCAGTTCTTC. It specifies CASSLVGFAYNEQFF.

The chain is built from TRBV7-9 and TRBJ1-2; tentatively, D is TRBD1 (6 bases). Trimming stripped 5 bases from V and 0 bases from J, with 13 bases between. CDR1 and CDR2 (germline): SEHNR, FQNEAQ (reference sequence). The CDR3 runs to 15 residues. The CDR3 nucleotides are TGTGCCAGCAGCCCATGGACAGACACTAACTATGGCTACACCTTC. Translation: CASSPWTDTNYGYTF.

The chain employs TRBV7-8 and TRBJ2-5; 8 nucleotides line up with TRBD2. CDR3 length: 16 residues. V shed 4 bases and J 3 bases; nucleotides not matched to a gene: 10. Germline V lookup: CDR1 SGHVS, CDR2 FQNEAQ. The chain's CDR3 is CASSSRGGTSKETQYF. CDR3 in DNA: TGTGCCAGCAGCTCCCGAGGTGGGACTAGTAAAGAGACCCAGTACTTC.

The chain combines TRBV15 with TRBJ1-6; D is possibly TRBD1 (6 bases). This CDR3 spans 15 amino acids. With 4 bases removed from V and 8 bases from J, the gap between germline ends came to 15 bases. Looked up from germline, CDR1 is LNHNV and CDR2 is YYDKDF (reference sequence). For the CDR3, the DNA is TGTGCCACCAGCAAGGGGGGGGGTCGTGATTCACCCCTCCACTTT. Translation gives CATSKGGGRDSPLHF.

The CDR3 DNA follows: TGCGCCAGCAGCCAAGAATCCCATGGGCTACGGGGCTACGAGCAGTACTTC. Residues: CASSQESHGLRGYEQYF. The chain employs TRBV4-1 and TRBJ2-7; tentatively, D is TRBD2 (5 bases). The CDR3 runs 17 residues. V lost 0 bases and J lost 3, with 18 bases in between. Germline V gene lookup returns CDR1 MGHRA and CDR2 YSYEKL.

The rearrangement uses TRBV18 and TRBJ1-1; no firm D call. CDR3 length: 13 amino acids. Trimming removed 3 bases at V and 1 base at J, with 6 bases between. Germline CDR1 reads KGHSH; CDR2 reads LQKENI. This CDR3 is CASSPTENTEAFF. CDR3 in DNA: TGTGCCAGCTCACCCACAGAGAACACTGAAGCTTTCTTT. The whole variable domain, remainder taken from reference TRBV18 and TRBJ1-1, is NAGVMQNPRHLVRRRGQEARLRCSPMKGHSHVYWYRQLPEEGLKFMVYLQKENIIDESGMPKERFSAEFPKEGPSILRIQQVVRGDSAAYFCASSPTENTEAFFGQGTRLTVV.

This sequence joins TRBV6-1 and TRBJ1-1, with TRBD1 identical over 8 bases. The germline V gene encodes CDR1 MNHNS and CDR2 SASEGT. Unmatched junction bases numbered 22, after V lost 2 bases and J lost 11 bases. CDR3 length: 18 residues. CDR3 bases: TGTGCCAGCAGTGAATCTCGTCTGGCCGGACAGGGATCCCTCGTGGCTTTCTTT. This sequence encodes CASSESRLAGQGSLVAFF.

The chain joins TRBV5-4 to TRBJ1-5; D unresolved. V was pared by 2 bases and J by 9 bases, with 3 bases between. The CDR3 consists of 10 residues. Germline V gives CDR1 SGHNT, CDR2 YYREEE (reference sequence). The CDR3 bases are TGTGCCAGCAGCTTTGGGCCCCAGCATTTT. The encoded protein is CASSFGPQHF.

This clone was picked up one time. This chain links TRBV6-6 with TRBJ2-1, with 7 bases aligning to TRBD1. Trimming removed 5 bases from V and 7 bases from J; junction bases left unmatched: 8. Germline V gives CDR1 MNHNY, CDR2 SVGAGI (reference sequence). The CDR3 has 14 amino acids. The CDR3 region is CASSVDRDRNEQFF. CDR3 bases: TGTGCCAGCAGTGTCGACAGGGATCGTAATGAGCAGTTCTTC.

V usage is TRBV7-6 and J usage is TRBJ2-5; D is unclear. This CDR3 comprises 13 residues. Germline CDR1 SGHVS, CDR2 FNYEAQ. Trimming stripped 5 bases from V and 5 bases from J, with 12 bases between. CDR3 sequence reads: CASSPRIVETQYF. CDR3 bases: TGTGCCAGCAGCCCGCGGATTGTGGAGACCCAGTACTTC. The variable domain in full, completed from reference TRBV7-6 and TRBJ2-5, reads GAGVSQSPRYKVTKRGQDVALRCDPISGHVSLYWYRQALGQGPEFLTYFNYEAQQDKSGLPNDRFSAERPEGSISTLTIQRTEQRDSAMYRCASSPRIVETQYFGPGTRLLVL.

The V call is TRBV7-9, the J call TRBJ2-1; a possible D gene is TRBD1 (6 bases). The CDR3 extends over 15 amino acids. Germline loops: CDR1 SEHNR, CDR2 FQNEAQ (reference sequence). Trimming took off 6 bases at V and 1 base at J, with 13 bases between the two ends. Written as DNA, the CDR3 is TGTGCCAGCAGAAGGGACACTTTTTCCTACAATGAGCAGTTCTTC. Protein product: CASRRDTFSYNEQFF.

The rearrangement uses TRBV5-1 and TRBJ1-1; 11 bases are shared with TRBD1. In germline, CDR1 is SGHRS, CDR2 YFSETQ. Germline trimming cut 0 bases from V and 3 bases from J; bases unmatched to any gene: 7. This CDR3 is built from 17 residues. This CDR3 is CASSLELDRGLDTEAFF. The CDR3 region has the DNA TGCGCCAGCAGCTTGGAATTGGACAGGGGGCTTGACACTGAAGCTTTCTTT. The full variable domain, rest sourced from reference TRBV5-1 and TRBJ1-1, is KAGVTQTPRYLIKTRGQQVTLSCSPISGHRSVSWYQQTPGQGLQFLFEYFSETQRNKGNFPGRFSGRQFSNSRSEMNVSTLELGDSALYLCASSLELDRGLDTEAFFGQGTRLTVV.

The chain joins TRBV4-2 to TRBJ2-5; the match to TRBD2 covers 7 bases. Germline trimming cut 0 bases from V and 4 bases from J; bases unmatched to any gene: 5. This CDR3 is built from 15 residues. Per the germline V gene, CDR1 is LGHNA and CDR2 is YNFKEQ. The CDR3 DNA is TGTGCCAGCAGCCAAGATCGGCGGGGGAGAGAGACCCAGTACTTC. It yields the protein CASSQDRRGRETQYF.

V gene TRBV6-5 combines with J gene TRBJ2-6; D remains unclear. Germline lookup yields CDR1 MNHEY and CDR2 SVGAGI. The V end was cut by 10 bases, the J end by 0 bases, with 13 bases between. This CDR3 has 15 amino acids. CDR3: CAIGKFNSGANVLTF. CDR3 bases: TGTGCCATAGGGAAATTCAACTCTGGGGCCAACGTCCTGACTTTC.